The clone carrying this TCR beta chain has ten or more counts. The ends were cut back, 3 bases at V and 3 bases at J, with 8 bases in the middle. Looked up from germline, CDR1 is MNHEY and CDR2 is SMNVEV (reference sequence). The CDR3 contains 13 residues. TCRdb recomputed calls from the reads with MiXCR, one row per CDR3 protein. The table shows under 200,000 distinct CDR3 sequences, with 7.5% to 10% occurring only once. This entry is derived from a study of T cell repertoires in cytomegalovirus infection. Study summary: Through public TCR beta signatures, both CMV infection and matching HLA type were indicated.

This receptor was obtained from a human donor in good health (CMV status not recorded). Some clones in this sample may be carry-over from other donors' samples. The sequencing sample was made of PBMCs. The rearrangement joins TRBV27 to TRBJ1-1; no definite D call. CDR3 residues: CASSFTADTEAFF. In DNA form, the CDR3 reads TGTGCCAGCAGTTTTACAGCGGACACTGAAGCTTTCTTT.